The sequence of this T cell receptor beta chain was determined in a study of T cells after yellow fever vaccination. Study-wide background: Preparation of the low-cell-number fractions used SMART-Seq v4 Ultra Low Input.

This clonotype was observed many times. Its antigen is not identified. It was through 5'RACE template switching that TCR cDNA was made, with a universal primer site and UMIs added. TCRdb called the 5' RACE reads again in MiXCR, with one record for every CDR3 protein. This repertoire shows more than 65,000 distinct CDR3 sequences, around 5% found once; its top ten account for around 2.2%. The study's findings and limits: Boosting was followed by the reappearance of most primary-vaccination clones (just under 98% CD4, 88% CD8).

Germline trimming cut 5 bases from V and 8 bases from J; bases unmatched to any gene: 5. The CDR3 is 12 amino acids. CDR1 SGHTA and CDR2 FQGNSA come from the germline V gene. The clonotype originates from a young man who received the YFV17D yellow fever vaccine. J is TRBJ1-2 and V is TRBV7-2; 7 nucleotides agree with TRBD1. Sequenced here: CD4+ T cells sorted from PBMCs, sampled roughly 15 days after the first yellow fever vaccination. DNA for the CDR3: TGTGCCAGCAGCCCAGACAGGGACGGCTACACCTTC. Protein sequence: CASSPDRDGYTF.